This T cell receptor beta chain was sequenced in a study of blood T cell repertoires in COVID-19. About the research overall: Samples taken during acute and convalescent COVID-19 were collected in the United States, Italy and Spain. Sample material is recorded as cDNA or gDNA derived from T cells, B-cell-depleted T cells, or PBMCs.

In the study's own analysis: Nucleated cell number was recorded as an estimate derived from reference gene primer amplification. Assay: immunoSEQ multiplex PCR; the TCRdb copy retains only in-frame clones and omits some. V and J calls and clone size follow that table, whereas D and trimming were derived from the DNA. The top ten hold roughly 27% of the sample, which has about 71,000 clones, roughly 80% seen once. This CDR3 has 11 amino acids. The germline V gene has CDR1 MDHEN and CDR2 SYDVKM. Trimming cost V 7 bases and J 10 bases, with 11 bases left between them. The rearrangement links TRBV28 to TRBJ2-1; unclear D gene. The sequence was collected from a man between 65 and 85 years old with acute or convalescent COVID-19. Sequenced sample: peripheral blood. Here the CDR3 reads CASISDAEQFF. Here the CDR3 DNA reads TGTGCCAGCATCTCAGATGCAGAGCAGTTCTTC.